The subject of this entry is one T cell receptor beta chain. The clone's antigen remains unknown. No base-level quality is on record; no much larger clone is a single base apart. Inclusive of the bounding cysteine and phenylalanine, the CDR3 is 14 residues long. Only CDR3 DNA is held: 42 bases, read in frame from base 1. Unmatched junction bases come to 7, with V trimmed by 6 bases and J by 4 bases. Per the germline V gene, MDHEN is the CDR1 and SYDVKM is the CDR2. The record originates from a study of cytomegalovirus exposure and HLA in healthy donors (dated by TCRdb to 2017 to 2019). Regarding the research as a whole: The 500 to 700 repertoires of the first cohort and the approximately 130 validation repertoires were produced on the same platform, according to a later analysis. To predict cytomegalovirus infection status, the study combined high-throughput TCR immunosequencing, statistical association of individual TCRs with disease status, and machine learning. The study was designed to test whether signatures of past pathogen exposure could be identified by cataloging public T cell receptors. Besides the first cohort of 666 subjects, a separate validation cohort made up of 95 to 150 different subjects was used.

Library method: the immunoSEQ multiplex PCR assay. On the authors' methods: To diagnose cytomegalovirus status from the catalog of TCR beta chain sequences, a statistical classification framework was built. Not all clones reach the TCRdb copy of this immuneACCESS table, which keeps in-frame sequences only. Checked studies attribute under half of the gap to unresolved V genes and leave the rest unexplained. D and trimming were read from the DNA, whereas the V and J calls and clone size are those reported in that table. A total of roughly 250,000 clones appear in this sample, around nine tenths of them only once. The ten largest make up 2.6% of the sample. Broad study findings and their caveats: In vitro tests confirmed that three of the cytomegalovirus-associated TCR beta chains recognize cytomegalovirus antigens. A total of 150 to 200 TCR beta chains were listed by the study as associated with cytomegalovirus. Subsequent analysis determined that TCRs grouped into clusters in the first cohort also showed a tendency toward co-occurrence across the approximately 120 validation repertoires, and approximately 93% of cluster scores exceeded 0. A later analysis had no HLA typing for the validation cohort, so co-occurrence there was scored across all 130 or so repertoires. Cytomegalovirus status was reported to be diagnosed by the classifier with high specificity and sensitivity in both the original and validation cohorts. Across donors, most TCR sequences were observed very rarely, whereas some public TCRs were present in many individuals. The authors suggested that the approach could potentially be generalized to other disease states and immunological phenotypes.

Donors formed part of the validation cohort, which comprised 95 to 150 subjects and was distinct from the first cohort of 550 to 850 subjects. The receptor was derived from a man aged 18 to 29 in good health and CMV-seronegative. Sequenced sample: PBMCs. Recombination connected TRBV28 to TRBJ1-2; TRBD1 agrees with 8 junctional bases. The sequenced DNA: TGTGCCAGCAGACCTTGGGACAGGAGCTATGGCTACACCTTC. It codes for CASRPWDRSYGYTF.